This TCR beta chain appears in the sequencing data of a study of memory CD4+ T cells and cytomegalovirus serostatus. Overall study: Healthy Belgian adult donors included roughly ten CMV-positive and 24 CMV-negative people.

Germline CDR1 is SGHRS and CDR2 is YFSETQ. This CDR3 is built from 16 residues. The ends lost 3 bases at V and 1 base at J; junction bases unmatched: 9. TCRdb's copy holds only in-frame clones and misses some; the assay was immunoSEQ multiplex PCR. The sample yields tens of thousands of clones, about 70% seen once. Single viable CD3+CD4+CD8-CD45RO+ cells were sorted as the memory CD4+ T cells. CD4+ T cells were isolated by positive magnetic selection. J is TRBJ2-5 and V is TRBV5-1; 7 bases align to TRBD1. Sequencing was carried out using memory CD4+ T cells from blood. The source of this sequence is an adult in good health and CMV-seropositive. CDR3 bases: TGCGCCAGCAGCTCTAATATGGCAGGGGGCCAAGAGACCCAGTACTTC. It translates to CASSSNMAGGQETQYF. The variable domain in full, completed from reference TRBV5-1 and TRBJ2-5, reads KAGVTQTPRYLIKTRGQQVTLSCSPISGHRSVSWYQQTPGQGLQFLFEYFSETQRNKGNFPGRFSGRQFSNSRSEMNVSTLELGDSALYLCASSSNMAGGQETQYFGPGTRLLVL.